Listed below are T cell receptor beta chains from one sample, sequenced in a study of beta chain features in type 1 diabetes. TCRdb keeps only in-frame clones here, not all; method: immunoSEQ multiplex PCR. The table includes 300,000 to 400,000 clones, around 9% detected once. The specimen sequenced was central memory CD4+ T cells from blood. The origin of the receptors is a man under 40 with type 1 diabetes. The CDR3 runs from the conserved cysteine through the conserved F or W. D genes are given only for firm matches. Clone size appears in some rows only: once, few, many, or a class for an expanded clone.

v_gene	d_gene	j_gene	abundance	CDR3aa	CDR3nt
TRBV10-3	-	TRBJ2-1	many	CAISPVTEGRNEQFF	TGTGCCATCAGTCCGGTAACGGAGGGCCGCAATGAGCAGTTCTTC
TRBV5-1	-	TRBJ1-1	-	CASSWELNTEAFF	TGCGCCAGCAGCTGGGAGTTGAACACTGAAGCTTTCTTT
TRBV5-1	TRBD1	TRBJ2-2	few	CASNPDRGNTGELFF	TGCGCCAGCAACCCGGACAGGGGTAACACCGGGGAGCTGTTTTTT
TRBV7-2	-	TRBJ2-7	few	CASSFRGLDEQYF	TGTGCCAGCAGCTTCAGGGGTCTTGACGAGCAGTACTTC
TRBV14	-	TRBJ2-3	few	CASSHRGSTDTQYF	TGTGCCAGCAGCCACCGGGGAAGCACAGATACGCAGTATTTT
TRBV29-1	-	TRBJ1-1	-	CSVGTDFNTEAFF	TGCAGCGTAGGGACGGACTTTAACACTGAAGCTTTCTTT
TRBV5-1	-	TRBJ1-2	few	CASSGQPTYGYTF	TGCGCCAGCAGCGGACAGCCTACTTATGGCTACACCTTC
TRBV5-6	-	TRBJ2-2	few	CASSWRDSGYTGELFF	TGTGCCAGCAGCTGGAGGGACAGCGGGTACACCGGGGAGCTGTTTTTT
TRBV6-6	-	TRBJ1-5	-	CASTTDVGLGNQPQHF	TGTGCCAGCACTACAGATGTGGGGCTCGGCAATCAGCCCCAGCATTTT
TRBV5-4	TRBD2	TRBJ2-3	-	CASSLTSGGVDTQYF	TGTGCCAGCAGCTTGACTAGCGGGGGGGTGGATACGCAGTATTTT
TRBV28	-	TRBJ2-3	few	CASSLGGSTDTQYF	TGTGCCAGCAGTTTGGGCGGGAGCACAGATACGCAGTATTTT
TRBV5-1	-	TRBJ1-1	few	CASMGNTEAFF	TGCGCCAGTATGGGGAACACTGAAGCTTTCTTT
TRBV7-8	-	TRBJ2-1	-	CASSSDFNEQFF	TGTGCCAGCAGCTCGGACTTCAATGAGCAGTTCTTC
TRBV19	TRBD1	TRBJ1-1	few	CASSAKQGARTEAFF	TGTGCCAGTAGTGCCAAACAGGGGGCGCGCACTGAAGCTTTCTTT
TRBV2	TRBD1	TRBJ1-4	-	CASSGGQGTEKLFF	TGTGCCAGCAGTGGGGGACAGGGAACCGAAAAACTGTTTTTT
TRBV5-6	-	TRBJ1-2	many	CASSLDLLNYGYTF	TGTGCCAGCAGCTTAGACTTATTAAACTATGGCTACACCTTC
TRBV7-9	TRBD1	TRBJ1-4	few	CASSKGGTGGNEKLFF	TGTGCCAGCAGCAAAGGGGGGACAGGGGGAAATGAAAAACTGTTTTTT
TRBV9	-	TRBJ1-2	few	CASSDPANYGYTF	TGTGCCAGCAGCGACCCTGCTAACTATGGCTACACCTTC
TRBV9	TRBD2	TRBJ2-7	-	CASSMGLAAYEQYF	TGTGCCAGCAGCATGGGACTAGCGGCCTACGAGCAGTACTTC
TRBV5-6	TRBD1	TRBJ2-1	-	CASSLKGQGYNEQFF	TGTGCCAGCAGCTTGAAGGGACAGGGGTACAATGAGCAGTTCTTC
TRBV5-1	-	TRBJ1-1	-	CASSVGVPNTEAFF	TGCGCCAGCAGCGTGGGGGTCCCCAACACTGAAGCTTTCTTT
TRBV18	-	TRBJ2-3	-	CASSPLPAGAPDTQYF	TGTGCCAGCTCACCCCTCCCGGCGGGGGCCCCAGATACGCAGTATTTT
TRBV28	TRBD1	TRBJ1-2	-	CASSSTGTGISFGYTF	TGTGCCAGCAGCAGTACCGGGACAGGGATCTCTTTTGGCTACACCTTC
TRBV7-2	-	TRBJ2-7	many	CASMSVAGYNYEQYF	TGTGCCAGCATGTCCGTAGCAGGGTATAACTACGAGCAGTACTTC
TRBV27	-	TRBJ2-7	-	CASRKGSSYEQYF	TGTGCCAGCAGGAAAGGTAGCTCCTACGAGCAGTACTTC
TRBV19	-	TRBJ2-3	-	CASSRGQADTQYF	TGTGCCAGTAGCCGGGGGCAGGCAGATACGCAGTATTTT
TRBV7-2	-	TRBJ2-3	-	CASSSMSPDTQYF	TGTGCCAGCAGCTCCATGAGCCCAGATACGCAGTATTTT
TRBV19	TRBD1	TRBJ1-6	few	CASSIDRGNSPLHF	TGTGCCAGTAGTATCGACAGGGGAAATTCACCCCTCCACTTT
TRBV6-1	-	TRBJ2-7	many	CASRDSVGEQYF	TGTGCCAGCAGGGACTCCGTGGGGGAGCAGTACTTC
TRBV5-1	-	TRBJ1-1	few	CASAQNSNTEAFF	TGCGCCAGCGCGCAGAACTCGAACACTGAAGCTTTCTTT
TRBV7-2	-	TRBJ2-5	-	CASSLGGRAQETQYF	TGTGCCAGCAGCTTAGGTGGCAGGGCACAAGAGACCCAGTACTTC
TRBV7-2	-	TRBJ1-4	-	CASSLGTVNEKLFF	TGTGCCAGCAGCTTAGGGACAGTCAATGAAAAACTGTTTTTT
TRBV18	-	TRBJ2-1	few	CASSLLVPSGNEQFF	TGTGCCAGCTCACTGTTAGTCCCCAGTGGCAATGAGCAGTTCTTC
TRBV6-5	-	TRBJ2-5	-	CASSAIRGAETQYF	TGTGCCAGCAGTGCCATCCGGGGGGCCGAGACCCAGTACTTC
TRBV7-9	TRBD1	TRBJ1-4	-	CASRFAGQGQLFF	TGTGCCAGCAGGTTTGCGGGACAGGGGCAACTGTTTTTT
TRBV7-2	-	TRBJ2-3	once	CASSIRGFPGTDTQYF	TGTGCCAGCAGCATACGGGGGTTTCCAGGCACAGATACGCAGTATTTT
TRBV15	-	TRBJ1-2	few	CATTPGARGANYGYTF	TGTGCCACCACTCCTGGCGCCCGGGGGGCTAACTATGGCTACACCTTC
TRBV7-2	-	TRBJ2-3	-	CASSKDDSSTDTQYF	TGTGCCAGCAGCAAGGACGACTCTAGCACAGATACGCAGTATTTT
TRBV30	TRBD2	TRBJ2-1	many	CAWRGTSPNEQFF	TGTGCCTGGAGGGGGACTAGCCCCAATGAGCAGTTCTTC
TRBV29-1	TRBD2	TRBJ2-3	-	CSVEDGTSGWPDTQYF	TGCAGCGTTGAAGATGGGACTAGCGGTTGGCCAGATACGCAGTATTTT
TRBV2	-	TRBJ2-5	few	CASSAVGETQYF	TGTGCCAGCAGTGCTGTGGGAGAGACCCAGTACTTC
TRBV7-9	-	TRBJ1-6	few	CASSPRDNNSPLHF	TGTGCCAGCAGCCCTCGGGACAACAATTCACCCCTCCACTTT
TRBV9	-	TRBJ2-7	few	CASSLQGGGYEQYF	TGTGCCAGCAGCCTCCAGGGTGGGGGCTACGAGCAGTACTTC
TRBV27	-	TRBJ1-5	-	CASSAYGKGSNQPQHF	TGTGCCAGCAGTGCCTACGGGAAAGGTAGCAATCAGCCCCAGCATTTT
TRBV18	-	TRBJ2-2	few	CASSPGQFQNTGELFF	TGTGCCAGCTCACCAGGACAGTTTCAGAACACCGGGGAGCTGTTTTTT
TRBV9	TRBD2	TRBJ2-3	many	CASSPRLGTSGGSSTDTQYF	TGTGCCAGCAGCCCGCGACTAGGGACTAGCGGGGGGTCTAGCACAGATACGCAGTATTTT
TRBV18	-	TRBJ1-4	few	CASSPRGADEKLFF	TGTGCCAGCTCACCTAGGGGCGCGGATGAAAAACTGTTTTTT
TRBV2	-	TRBJ2-7	-	CASSGDGYEQYF	TGTGCCAGCAGTGGGGACGGCTACGAGCAGTACTTC
TRBV7-9	-	TRBJ2-2	few	CASSPRDTGELFF	TGTGCCAGCAGCCCCCGTGACACCGGGGAGCTGTTTTTT
TRBV5-1	TRBD1	TRBJ2-7	-	CASSLEGGVSYEQYF	TGCGCCAGCAGCTTAGAAGGGGGCGTCTCCTACGAGCAGTACTTC
TRBV30	-	TRBJ2-5	-	CAWRGQSRETQYF	TGTGCCTGGAGAGGACAGTCCCGGGAGACCCAGTACTTC
TRBV29-1	-	TRBJ2-3	-	CSVGGAHPSTDTQYF	TGCAGCGTCGGAGGGGCCCACCCTAGCACAGATACGCAGTATTTT
TRBV10-1	TRBD2	TRBJ2-1	-	CASSGSPRGNEQFF	TGCGCCAGCAGTGGGTCGCCGCGGGGGAATGAGCAGTTCTTC
TRBV29-1	TRBD1	TRBJ1-1	few	CSGKAGQSFEAFF	TGCAGCGGCAAAGCGGGACAGTCTTTTGAAGCTTTCTTT